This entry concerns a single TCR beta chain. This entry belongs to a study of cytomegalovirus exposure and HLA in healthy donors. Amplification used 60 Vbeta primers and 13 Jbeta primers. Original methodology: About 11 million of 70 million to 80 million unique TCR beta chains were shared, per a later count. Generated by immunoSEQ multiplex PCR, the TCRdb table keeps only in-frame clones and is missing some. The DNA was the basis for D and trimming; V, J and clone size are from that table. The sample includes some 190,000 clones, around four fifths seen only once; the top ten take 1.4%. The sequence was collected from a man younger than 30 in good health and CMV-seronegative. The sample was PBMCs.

The CDR3, as DNA: TGTGCCAGCAGCTTAGGACAGGGAGGCGACACCGGGGAGCTGTTTTTT. It encodes CASSLGQGGDTGELFF. The chain employs TRBV7-9 and TRBJ2-2; D perhaps matches TRBD1 (7 bases). Trimming cost V 1 base and J 3 bases, with 12 bases left between them. The CDR3 has 16 residues. Germline V gene data show CDR1 as SEHNR and CDR2 as FQNEAQ (reference sequence).